One sample yielded the 24 T cell receptor beta chains listed below, sequenced in a study of vaccination effects on CD4 cells after COVID-19. Their antigen targets remain unknown. Ahead of sequencing, the ViraFEST assay grew antigen-specific CD4+ T cells using viral peptide pools. Between days 10 and 11 of culture, CD4+ T cells were separated out. Vaccine recipients had no previous SARS-CoV-2 infection; their nucleocapsid antibodies were negative. This table comes from immunoSEQ multiplex PCR, and its TCRdb copy is limited to in-frame clones, with some not included. Of fewer than 30,000 clones in the sample, around 80% are singletons; the top ten hold around 30%. The input for sequencing was CD4+ T cells from PBMCs cultured with SARS-CoV-2 spike peptides, taken before COVID-19 vaccination. All receptors derive from a human donor who received a COVID-19 vaccine.

The chain recombines TRBV3-1 (or the pseudogene TRBV3-2) with TRBJ2-1; the D is unclear. CDR1 and CDR2 (germline): LGHDT, YNNKEL (reference sequence). V lost 1 base and J 10 bases, leaving 8 bases between the germline ends. The CDR3 is 12 amino acids. The CDR3: CASSQGLYEQFF. DNA of the CDR3: TGTGCCAGCAGCCAAGGTCTCTACGAGCAGTTCTTC.

The chain joins TRBV19 to TRBJ2-1, with 9 bases matching TRBD2. The germline V gene has CDR1 LNHDA and CDR2 SQIVND (reference sequence). This CDR3 comprises 17 residues. The V gene end was trimmed by 5 bases and the J gene end by 1 base; junction bases not matched to a gene: 9. CDR3: CASSWVSSGGSYNEQFF. The CDR3 DNA sequence: TGTGCCAGTAGTTGGGTTTCCAGCGGGGGGTCCTACAATGAGCAGTTCTTC.

This clone showed up just a few times. The chain links TRBV3-1 (or the pseudogene TRBV3-2) to TRBJ2-3, with D possibly TRBD2 on 7 matching bases. Germline lookup yields CDR1 LGHDT and CDR2 YNNKEL (reference sequence). This CDR3 has 14 amino acids. V was clipped by 8 bases and J by 2 bases, with 14 bases between them. CDR3 loop: CASSRGAVTDTQYF. The CDR3 coding sequence is TGTGCCAGCTCACGGGGGGCTGTCACAGATACGCAGTATTTT.

This clone was observed a single time. CDR3 in DNA: TGTGCCACCAGTGGCGGGACAGGCATGACCTACGAGCAGTACTTC. Translating gives CATSGGTGMTYEQYF. The genes are TRBV24-1 and TRBJ2-7; 8 bases fit TRBD1. After removal of 5 bases from V and 2 bases from J, the junction contained 7 bases not matched to a gene. The CDR3 runs 15 residues. The germline CDR1 and CDR2 sequences are KGHDR and SFDVKD.

The chain couples TRBV15 to TRBJ1-2; no firm D call. Germline V gene lookup returns CDR1 LNHNV and CDR2 YYDKDF (reference sequence). V was pared by 0 bases and J by 5 bases, with 10 bases between. The CDR3 covers 14 residues. CDR3 in DNA: TGTGCCACCAGCAGAGATTTCCCGGGATATGGCTACACCTTC. Translated: CATSRDFPGYGYTF.

This clone was seen only a few times. The chain couples TRBV21-1 to TRBJ2-1. TRBV21-1 is termed a pseudogene. CDR3 size: 15 residues. DNA for the CDR3: TGTGCCAGCAGCCCCATTACCGCTTCCTACAATGAGCAGTTCTTC. Amino acid sequence: CASSPITASYNEQFF.

This rearrangement joins TRBV21-1 to TRBJ2-3; the DNA was not used to check the table's D call, TRBD1. TRBV21-1 has pseudogene status. This CDR3 contains 16 residues. Here the CDR3 reads CASSKADRRFTDTQYF. CDR3 nucleotide sequence: TGTGCCAGCAGCAAAGCGGACAGGAGATTCACAGATACGCAGTATTTT.

The chain combines TRBV19 with TRBJ1-5; tentative D call: TRBD1 (6 bases). The CDR3 sequence is 17 residues long. The ends were cut back, 5 bases at V and 0 bases at J, with 17 bases in the middle. Germline CDR1 reads LNHDA; CDR2 reads SQIVND (reference sequence). This chain's CDR3 is CASSPKDRVYSNQPQHF. The CDR3 DNA reads as TGTGCCAGTAGTCCAAAGGACAGAGTTTATAGCAATCAGCCCCAGCATTTT.

This clone appeared once. The gene calls are TRBV29-1 and TRBJ2-1, with 12 bases matching TRBD2. Germline CDR1 is SQVTM and CDR2 is ANQGSEA. The CDR3 totals 15 residues. Trimming removed 7 bases from V and 4 bases from J; junction bases left unmatched: 8. The DNA for the CDR3 is TGCAGCGCCAGATCAGGGACTAGCGGGTACAATGAGCAGTTCTTC. It encodes CSARSGTSGYNEQFF.

This rearrangement joins TRBV2 to TRBJ1-5, with unresolved D. V was clipped by 3 bases and J by 5 bases, with 14 bases between them. CDR1 is SNHLY, CDR2 FYNNEI, per germline. CDR3 length: 15 amino acids. CDR3 coding DNA: TGTGCCAGCAGTGAGGGCAGAACGGGATATCAGCCCCAGCATTTT. Translated, it gives CASSEGRTGYQPQHF. Supplemented by reference TRBV2 and TRBJ1-5, the full variable domain reads EPEVTQTPSHQVTQMGQEVILRCVPISNHLYFYWYRQILGQKVEFLVSFYNNEISEKSEIFDDQFSVERPDGSNFTLKIRSTKLEDSAMYFCASSEGRTGYQPQHFGDGTRLSIL.

This clone ranks as medium-sized (0.01 to 0.1%). This chain connects TRBV5-6 to TRBJ2-1; possible D gene TRBD1, 5 bases. The CDR3 spans 12 residues. CDR1 is SGHDT, CDR2 YYEEEE, per germline. V lost 0 bases, J lost 8 bases, and 6 bases lay in between. CDR3 region: CASSLGRDEQFF. The CDR3 DNA is TGTGCCAGCAGCTTGGGCAGGGATGAGCAGTTCTTC.

This clone was observed a handful of times. The chain carries TRBV4-2 and TRBJ1-1, with a possible D match to TRBD1 (5 bases). This CDR3 is built from 13 residues. Germline CDR1 reads LGHNA; CDR2 reads YNFKEQ. With 7 bases removed from V and 1 base from J, the gap between germline ends came to 10 bases. CDR3 DNA sequence: TGTGCCAGCAAGGGGCAGCCGAACACTGAAGCTTTCTTT. Translation gives CASKGQPNTEAFF.

V and J are TRBV27 and TRBJ1-3; possible D gene TRBD1, 6 bases. The V gene lost 4 bases and the J gene lost 5 bases, with 15 bases spanning the gap. Germline V gives CDR1 MNHEY, CDR2 SMNVEV (reference sequence). The CDR3 extends over 15 amino acids. The CDR3 DNA sequence: TGTGCCAGCAGTTCCGCTGGGGGGCGTAGAAACACCATATATTTT. It specifies CASSSAGGRRNTIYF.

The chain combines TRBV4-2 with TRBJ1-5; tentatively, D is TRBD1 (5 bases). The CDR3 is made up of 15 amino acids. Germline CDR1 LGHNA, CDR2 YNFKEQ. Trimming pared 0 bases from V and 3 bases from J, leaving 9 bases between. The CDR3 here is CASSQDRGPNQPQHF. CDR3 DNA: TGTGCCAGCAGCCAAGATCGGGGCCCCAATCAGCCCCAGCATTTT.

This chain links TRBV2 with TRBJ1-2; a weak D match, TRBD1 (6 bases). Between the trimmed V and J ends, which lost 5 bases and 1 base, there was a span of 8 bases. The germline CDR1 and CDR2 sequences are SNHLY and FYNNEI. The CDR3 runs 13 residues. DNA of the CDR3: TGTGCCAGCAGTAAACAGGGTAACTATGGCTACACCTTC. The encoded protein is CASSKQGNYGYTF.

The J gene is TRBJ1-2, the V gene TRBV19, with unresolved D. V was pared by 4 bases and J by 4 bases, with 13 bases between. The CDR3 spans 14 residues. The V gene's germline CDR1 is LNHDA and CDR2 SQIVND (reference sequence). The CDR3 nucleotides read TGTGCCAGTAGTAGTAAGGGTGATGGCTATGGCTACACCTTC. Translated: CASSSKGDGYGYTF.

V and J are TRBV27 and TRBJ2-1, with 8 nucleotides matching TRBD1. Germline V gene data show CDR1 as MNHEY and CDR2 as SMNVEV (reference sequence). CDR3 size: 15 residues. V shed 2 bases, J shed 6 bases, and the junction held 6 bases outside the gene matches. The CDR3 protein is CASSLSRGRRNEQFF. The CDR3 DNA follows: TGTGCCAGCAGTTTAAGCAGGGGGCGACGCAATGAGCAGTTCTTC.

For the CDR3, the DNA is TGTGCCAGCAGTCGCGAAAGGAACACCGGGGAGCTGTTTTTT. It codes for CASSRERNTGELFF. The gene calls are TRBV6-4 and TRBJ2-2, with D uncertain. The ends were cut back, 5 bases at V and 1 base at J, with 8 bases in the middle. The CDR3 runs 14 residues. Germline V gene lookup returns CDR1 MRHNA and CDR2 SNTAGT.

J is TRBJ2-5 and V is TRBV4-2; 7 bases fit TRBD2. The J segment lost 5 bases and the V segment lost 0 bases, leaving 9 bases of the junction unmatched. Germline CDR1 and CDR2: LGHNA and YNFKEQ. This CDR3 has 16 amino acids. CDR3 sequence: CASSQDRGRRGETQYF. The CDR3 nucleotides read TGTGCCAGCAGCCAAGATCGGGGACGGCGGGGGGAGACCCAGTACTTC.

V gene TRBV28 combines with J gene TRBJ2-7; 10 bases are shared with TRBD2. Germline V gene sequence: CDR1 MDHEN, CDR2 SYDVKM. The CDR3 spans 16 residues. Trimming removed 6 bases from V and 2 bases from J; junction bases left unmatched: 10. This CDR3 reads CASSPQGSGGAYEQYF. CDR3 sequence (DNA): TGTGCCAGCAGCCCCCAAGGGAGCGGGGGGGCCTACGAGCAGTACTTC.

This chain links TRBV19 with TRBJ1-2; possibly TRBD1 for D (6 bases). Germline CDR1 reads LNHDA; CDR2 reads SQIVND (reference sequence). Trimming removed 2 bases at V and 6 bases at J, with 13 bases between. This CDR3 spans 14 amino acids. CDR3 protein: CASSITGLRNGYTF. The CDR3 nucleotides read TGTGCCAGTAGTATAACAGGGTTAAGGAATGGCTACACCTTC.

This chain uses TRBV5-1 with TRBJ2-2; D gene unclear. The length of the CDR3 is 14 residues. CDR1 and CDR2 (germline): SGHRS, YFSETQ. V shed 4 bases and J shed 1 base, with 8 bases lying between them. The CDR3 nucleotides are TGCGCCAGCAGCCTGGGCCAGAACACCGGGGAGCTGTTTTTT. Translating gives CASSLGQNTGELFF.

The table lists this clone with a few counts. Here the CDR3 DNA reads TGTGCCAGCAGCTCAAGGGGCACTGATCAGCCCCAGCATTTT. This translates into CASSSRGTDQPQHF. The rearrangement links TRBV7-9 to TRBJ1-5; weak D call: TRBD1 (5 bases). V was shortened by 4 bases and J by 5 bases, with 12 bases between the two germline ends. The CDR3 is 14 amino acids. Per germline, CDR1 SEHNR and CDR2 FQNEAQ (reference sequence).

The chain is built from TRBV21-1 and TRBJ1-3. TRBV21-1 is described as a pseudogene. The CDR3 extends over 15 amino acids. CDR3 residues: CASSKARTVGNTIYF. In DNA, the CDR3 is TGTGCCAGCAGCAAAGCCCGCACGGTAGGAAACACCATATATTTT.